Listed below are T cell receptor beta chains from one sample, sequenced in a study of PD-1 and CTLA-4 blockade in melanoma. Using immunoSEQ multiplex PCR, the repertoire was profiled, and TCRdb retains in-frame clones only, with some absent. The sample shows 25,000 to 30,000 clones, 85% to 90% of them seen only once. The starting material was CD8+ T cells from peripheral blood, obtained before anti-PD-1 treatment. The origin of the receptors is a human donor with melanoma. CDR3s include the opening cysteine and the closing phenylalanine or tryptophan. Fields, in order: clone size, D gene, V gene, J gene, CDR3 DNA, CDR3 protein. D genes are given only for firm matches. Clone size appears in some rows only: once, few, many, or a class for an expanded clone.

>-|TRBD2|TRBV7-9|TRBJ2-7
TGTGCCAGCAGCTTAGAAAGCGGGAGGCACGAGCAGTACTTC
CASSLESGRHEQYF
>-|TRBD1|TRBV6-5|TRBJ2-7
TGTGCCAGCATGAGGGGGCCGTCCTACGAGCAGTACTTC
CASMRGPSYEQYF
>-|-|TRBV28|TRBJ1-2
TGTGCCAGCAGCGCGCCCAAGGTGGTTAACTATGGCTACACCTTC
CASSAPKVVNYGYTF
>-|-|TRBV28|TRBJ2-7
TGTGCCAGCAGTTTACGGCGGGATGCCTACGAGCAGTACTTC
CASSLRRDAYEQYF
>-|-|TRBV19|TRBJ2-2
TGTGCCAGTAGCCTAGGAACAGGTCGGCCCGGGGAGCTGTTTTTT
CASSLGTGRPGELFF
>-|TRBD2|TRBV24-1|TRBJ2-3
TGTGCCACCAGTGACAGTCGACTAGCGGGATATAGCACAGATACGCAGTATTTT
CATSDSRLAGYSTDTQYF
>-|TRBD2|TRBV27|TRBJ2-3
TGTGCCAGCAGTCAAACAGCGGGAGGGCTAAAAGATACGCAGTATTTT
CASSQTAGGLKDTQYF
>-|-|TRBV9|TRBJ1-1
TGTGCCAGCAGCGTAGGCATGGGCGCTGAAGCTTTCTTT
CASSVGMGAEAFF
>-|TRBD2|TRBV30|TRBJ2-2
TGTGCCTTGAACGGGGGGGCCGTCGGGGAGCTGTTTTTT
CALNGGAVGELFF
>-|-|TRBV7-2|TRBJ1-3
TGTGCCAGCAGCTTAGGAGGATCCTCTGGAAACACCATATATTTT
CASSLGGSSGNTIYF
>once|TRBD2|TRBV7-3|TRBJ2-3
TGTGCCAGCAGCCCGGGGACTAGCGGGGCCTGGGATACGCAGTATTTT
CASSPGTSGAWDTQYF
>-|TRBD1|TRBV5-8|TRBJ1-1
TGTGCCAGCAGCTCCCAGGGACAGGGGTTACCTGAAGCTTTCTTT
CASSSQGQGLPEAFF
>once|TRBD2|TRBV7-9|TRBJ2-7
TGTGCCAGCAGCTTGACTAGCGGGGGAACCTACGAGCAGTACTTC
CASSLTSGGTYEQYF
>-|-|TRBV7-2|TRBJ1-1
TGTGCCAGCAGCTCTACTGACACCGTGAACACTGAAGCTTTCTTT
CASSSTDTVNTEAFF
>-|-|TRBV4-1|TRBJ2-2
TGCGCCAGCAGCCTCCTCAGCCCCACCGGGGAGCTGTTTTTT
CASSLLSPTGELFF
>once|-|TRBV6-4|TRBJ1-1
TGTGCCAGCAGAACTAGTCCAGGAACTGAAGCTTTCTTT
CASRTSPGTEAFF
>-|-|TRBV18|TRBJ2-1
TGTGCCAGCTCATCGGGACCTTTTTTTCCTGAAAATGAGCAGTTCTTC
CASSSGPFFPENEQFF
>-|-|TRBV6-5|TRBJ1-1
TGTGCCAGCAGTTACTCGAATGGTAGGAGTGAAGCTTTCTTT
CASSYSNGRSEAFF
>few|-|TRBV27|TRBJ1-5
TGTGCCAGCAGTCCTGACCGTGGTTGGCAGCCCCAGCATTTT
CASSPDRGWQPQHF
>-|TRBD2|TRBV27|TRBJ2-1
TGTGCCAGCAGTCTCATAGCGGGGATCAATGAGCAGTTCTTC
CASSLIAGINEQFF
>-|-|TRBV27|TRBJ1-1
TGTGCCAGCAGACCTTTGACCGGGGACACTGAAGCTTTCTTT
CASRPLTGDTEAFF
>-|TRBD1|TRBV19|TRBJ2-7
TGTGCCAGTAGTCCGGGACAGGGGGCTTACGAGCAGTACTTC
CASSPGQGAYEQYF
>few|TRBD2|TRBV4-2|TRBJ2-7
TGTGCCAGCAGCCATAATGTCGCGGGGGACGAGCAGTACTTC
CASSHNVAGDEQYF
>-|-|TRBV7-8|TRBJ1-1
TGTGCCAGCAGCACACAGGGCGGTAACACTGAAGCTTTCTTT
CASSTQGGNTEAFF
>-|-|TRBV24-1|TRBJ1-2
TGTGCCACCAGTGATTTCGGGGGAGACGGCTACACCTTC
CATSDFGGDGYTF
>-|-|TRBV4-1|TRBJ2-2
TGCGCCAGCAGCCAAGTTCAGGGGGGTTTGGCCGGGGAGCTGTTTTTT
CASSQVQGGLAGELFF
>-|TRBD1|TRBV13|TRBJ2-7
TGTGCCAGCAGCTTGACAGGGGACGCCGAGCAGTACTTC
CASSLTGDAEQYF
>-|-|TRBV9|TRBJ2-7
TGTGCCAGCAGCGGCAGCTCCTACGAGCAGTACTTC
CASSGSSYEQYF
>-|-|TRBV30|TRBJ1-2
TGTGCCTGGAGTGTCACTCAAGGGTATGGCTACACCTTC
CAWSVTQGYGYTF
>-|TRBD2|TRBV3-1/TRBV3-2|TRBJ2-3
TGTGCCAGCAGCGCCCACCAAAGCGGGAGCGCAGATACGCAGTATTTT
CASSAHQSGSADTQYF
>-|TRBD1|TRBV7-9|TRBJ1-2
TGTGCCAGCAGCACCCCACCAGGACAGGAATCTTATAACTATGGCTACACCTTC
CASSTPPGQESYNYGYTF
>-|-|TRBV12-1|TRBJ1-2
TGTGCCAGCGGCACGGGACAGAAATCTTCCAACTATGGCTACACCTTC
CASGTGQKSSNYGYTF
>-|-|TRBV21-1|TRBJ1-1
TGTGCCAGCAGTTTCCAAGGGGAGATGAACACTGAAGCTTTCTTT
CASSFQGEMNTEAFF
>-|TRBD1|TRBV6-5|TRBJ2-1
TGTGCCAGCAGTTATATGACAGGGGCGGCTGAGCAGTTCTTC
CASSYMTGAAEQFF
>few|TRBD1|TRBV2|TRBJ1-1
TGTGCCAGCAGGGAATTTGGGACAGGGGAAGTGGGTACTGAAGCTTTCTTT
CASREFGTGEVGTEAFF
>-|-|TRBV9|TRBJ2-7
TGTGCCAGCAGCGTAGGTGGACTCCCGGTCTACGAGCAGTACTTC
CASSVGGLPVYEQYF
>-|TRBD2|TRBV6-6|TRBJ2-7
TGTGCCAGCATAATAGGGCTAGCGGGATCCTACGAGCAGTACTTC
CASIIGLAGSYEQYF
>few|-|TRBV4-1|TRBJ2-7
TGCGCCAGCAGCCAAGAGGCTCGGGCGTCGATGGAGCAGTACTTC
CASSQEARASMEQYF
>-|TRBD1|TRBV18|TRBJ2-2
TGTGCCAGCTCGCCTACAGGGGTGGTCCACACCGGGGAGCTGTTTTTT
CASSPTGVVHTGELFF
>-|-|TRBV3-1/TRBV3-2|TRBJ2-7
TGTGCCAGCAGCCAAGATTATAACGAGCAGTACTTC
CASSQDYNEQYF
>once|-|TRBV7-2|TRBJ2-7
TGTGCCAGCAGCTTAGAGGCCTTCTCTTACGAGCAGTACTTC
CASSLEAFSYEQYF
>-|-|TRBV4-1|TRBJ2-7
TGCGCCAGCAGCCCTTTCCCCCGCGGGACTCCCTACGAGCAGTACTTC
CASSPFPRGTPYEQYF
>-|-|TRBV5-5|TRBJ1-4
TGTGCCAGCAGCTTGGCATACGGGGAACTGTTTTTT
CASSLAYGELFF
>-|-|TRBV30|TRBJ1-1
TGTGCCTGGAGGAAGTGGAATATGAACACTGAAGCTTTCTTT
CAWRKWNMNTEAFF
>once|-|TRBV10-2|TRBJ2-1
TGCGCCAGCAGTCCCGCAGAAAGCTCCTACAATGAGCAGTTCTTC
CASSPAESSYNEQFF
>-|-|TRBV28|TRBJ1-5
TGTGCCAGCAGTCTCCCGCCAGGGCAACAGCCCCAGCATTTT
CASSLPPGQQPQHF
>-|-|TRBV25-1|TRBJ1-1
TGTGCCAGTGGCCCGGGACCCCAGAGGAACACTGAAGCTTTCTTT
CASGPGPQRNTEAFF
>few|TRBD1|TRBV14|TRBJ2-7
TGTGCCAGCAGCCTTCGAGGGGGACAGGGGGCCTACGAGCAGTACTTC
CASSLRGGQGAYEQYF
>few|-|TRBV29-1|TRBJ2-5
TGCAGCGTTGAAGCTCCGGGGGGCGGGAGTCAAGAGACCCAGTACTTC
CSVEAPGGGSQETQYF
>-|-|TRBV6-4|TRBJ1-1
TGTGCCAGCAGTGACTCTGGGGGCACTGAAGCTTTCTTT
CASSDSGGTEAFF
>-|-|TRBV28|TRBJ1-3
TGTGCCAGCACCTTCGGGGGATCGGGGAACACCATATATTTT
CASTFGGSGNTIYF
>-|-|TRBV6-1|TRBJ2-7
TGTGCCAGCAGTGAAAGGGCCAGCTCCTACGAGCAGTACTTC
CASSERASSYEQYF
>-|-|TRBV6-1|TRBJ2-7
TGTGCCAGCAGTGAAGAAGGGAGCTCTTCACCGCAGTACTTC
CASSEEGSSSPQYF
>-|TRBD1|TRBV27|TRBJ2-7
TGTGCCAGCCGTCGGGACAGCTCCTACGAGCAGTACTTC
CASRRDSSYEQYF
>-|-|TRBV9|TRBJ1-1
TGTGCCAGCAGCTCAAGGGGGAGCTTGAACACTGAAGCTTTCTTT
CASSSRGSLNTEAFF
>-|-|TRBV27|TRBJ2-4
TGTGCCAGCAGTCGGGACTCTCAAAACATTCAGTACTTC
CASSRDSQNIQYF
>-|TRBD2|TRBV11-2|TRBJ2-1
TGTGCCAGCAGCCCGACTAGCGGGTTCTACAATGAGCAGTTCTTC
CASSPTSGFYNEQFF
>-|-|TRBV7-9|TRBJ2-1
TGTGCCAGCAGCTTAGGAATGGGTGAGCAGTTCTTC
CASSLGMGEQFF